This T cell receptor beta chain was sequenced in a study of cytomegalovirus exposure and HLA in healthy donors. Only in-frame clones appear in the TCRdb table, and some are missing; sequencing was by immunoSEQ multiplex PCR. Found here are about 73,000 clones, over 85% of them singletons; the top ten hold 3% to 4.5%. The CDR3 is 15 amino acids. V was trimmed by 3 bases and J by 2 bases, leaving 11 bases between them. The V gene's germline CDR1 is LNHDA and CDR2 SQIVND (reference sequence). Study-level points and caveats: Published work reported that the classifier diagnosed cytomegalovirus status with high specificity and sensitivity.

This clone came up once. Its antigen is unknown. V is TRBV19 and J is TRBJ2-1; D not resolved. The sample consisted of PBMCs. This sequence originates from a woman between 18 and 29 years old in good health and CMV-seropositive. The CDR3 coding sequence is TGTGCCAGTAGTATCCCAGTTCGCCCCTACAATGAGCAGTTCTTC. Its translation is CASSIPVRPYNEQFF. Together with reference TRBV19 and TRBJ2-1, the CDR3 gives the full variable domain: DGGITQSPKYLFRKEGQNVTLSCEQNLNHDAMYWYRQDPGQGLRLIYYSQIVNDFQKGDIAEGYSVSREKKESFPLTVTSAQKNPTAFYLCASSIPVRPYNEQFFGPGTRLTVL.